This T cell receptor beta chain was sequenced during a study of blood T cell repertoires in COVID-19. Across the whole study: Sites across the United States, Italy and Spain contributed samples from acute and convalescent COVID-19. T cells, B-cell-depleted T cells, or PBMCs supplied cDNA or gDNA.

Seattle enrolled patients during active infection and tracked them longitudinally. This CDR3 spans 20 amino acids. Losses at the gene ends were 5 bases for V and 3 bases for J; bases not matched to a gene: 18. Germline CDR1 is PRHDT and CDR2 is FYEKMQ (reference sequence). In the original analysis: Scientists estimated how many nucleated cells there were by amplifying reference gene primers. This table comes from immunoSEQ multiplex PCR, and its TCRdb copy is limited to in-frame clones, with some not included. The D gene and trimming were derived from the DNA, and the V and J assignments and clone size from that table. The sample includes 150,000 to 200,000 clones, approximately 87% of them seen just once.

The origin of this receptor is a woman in her 70s with COVID-19, enrolled during active disease. Sequencing used peripheral blood. J is TRBJ2-1 and V is TRBV13; 11 bases map to TRBD1. CDR3 DNA: TGTGCCAGCAGCCTCTGGACAGGGGGCGTCCTAGCGGGCTTCTACAATGAGCAGTTCTTC. Its protein is CASSLWTGGVLAGFYNEQFF.